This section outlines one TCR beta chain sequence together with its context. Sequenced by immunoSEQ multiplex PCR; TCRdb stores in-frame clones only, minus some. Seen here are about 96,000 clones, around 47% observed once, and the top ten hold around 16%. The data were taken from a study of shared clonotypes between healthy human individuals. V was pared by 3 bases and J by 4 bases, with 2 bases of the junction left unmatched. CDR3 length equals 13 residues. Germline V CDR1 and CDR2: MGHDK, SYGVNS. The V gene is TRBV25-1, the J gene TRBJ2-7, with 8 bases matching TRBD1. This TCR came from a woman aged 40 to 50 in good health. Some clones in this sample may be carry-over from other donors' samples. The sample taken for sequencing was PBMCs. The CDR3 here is CASSERDRYEQYF. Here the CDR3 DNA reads TGTGCCAGCAGTGAGCGGGACAGGTACGAGCAGTACTTC.